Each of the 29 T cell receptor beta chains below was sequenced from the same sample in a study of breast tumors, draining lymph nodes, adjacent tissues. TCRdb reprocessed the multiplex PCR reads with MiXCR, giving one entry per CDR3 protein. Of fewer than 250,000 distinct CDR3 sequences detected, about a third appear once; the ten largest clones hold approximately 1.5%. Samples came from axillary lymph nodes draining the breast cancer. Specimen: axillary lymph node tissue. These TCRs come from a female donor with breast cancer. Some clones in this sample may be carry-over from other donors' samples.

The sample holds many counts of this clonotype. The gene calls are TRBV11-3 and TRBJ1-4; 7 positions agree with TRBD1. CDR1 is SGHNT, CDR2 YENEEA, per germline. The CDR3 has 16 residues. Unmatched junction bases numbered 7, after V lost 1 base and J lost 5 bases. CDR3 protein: CASSLGPDRSNEKLFF. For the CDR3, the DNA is TGTGCCAGCAGCTTAGGACCGGACAGGTCCAATGAAAAACTGTTTTTT. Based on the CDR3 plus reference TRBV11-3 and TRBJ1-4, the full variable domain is EAGVVQSPRYKIIEKKQPVAFWCNPISGHNTLYWYLQNLGQGPELLIRYENEEAVDDSQLPKDRFSAERLKGVDSTLKIQPAELGDSAVYLCASSLGPDRSNEKLFFGSGTQLSVL.

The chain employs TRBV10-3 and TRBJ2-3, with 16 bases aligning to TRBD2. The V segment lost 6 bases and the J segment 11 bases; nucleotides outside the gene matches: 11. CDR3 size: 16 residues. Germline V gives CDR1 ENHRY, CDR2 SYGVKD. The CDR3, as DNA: TGTGCCATCAGGGGGACTAGCGGGAGGGCCTACAATGAGCAGTATTTT. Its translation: CAIRGTSGRAYNEQYF.

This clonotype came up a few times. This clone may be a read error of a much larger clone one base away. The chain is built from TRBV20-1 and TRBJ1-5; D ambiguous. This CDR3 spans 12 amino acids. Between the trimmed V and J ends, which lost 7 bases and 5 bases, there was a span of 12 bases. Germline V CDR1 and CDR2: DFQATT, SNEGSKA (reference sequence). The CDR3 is CSVGHSDQPQHF. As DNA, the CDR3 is TGCAGTGTCGGTCACTCAGATCAGCCCCAGCATTTT.

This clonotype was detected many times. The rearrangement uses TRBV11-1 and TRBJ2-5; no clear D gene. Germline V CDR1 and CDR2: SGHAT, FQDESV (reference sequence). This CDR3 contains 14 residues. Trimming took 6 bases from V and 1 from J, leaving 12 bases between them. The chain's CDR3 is CASRHHSVQETQYF. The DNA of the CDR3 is TGTGCCAGCAGGCATCACAGCGTCCAAGAGACCCAGTACTTC.

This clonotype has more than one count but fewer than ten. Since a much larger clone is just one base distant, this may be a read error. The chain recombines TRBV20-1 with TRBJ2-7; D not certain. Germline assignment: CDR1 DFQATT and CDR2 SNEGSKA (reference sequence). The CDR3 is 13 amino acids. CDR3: CSARDIGSYAQYF. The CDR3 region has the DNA TGCAGTGCTAGAGATATAGGCTCCTACGCGCAGTACTTC.

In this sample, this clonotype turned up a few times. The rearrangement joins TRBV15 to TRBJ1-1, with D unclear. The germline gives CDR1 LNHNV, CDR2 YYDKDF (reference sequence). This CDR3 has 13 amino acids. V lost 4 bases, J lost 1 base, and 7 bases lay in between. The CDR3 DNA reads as TGTGCCACCAGCAACTCGGGGAACACTGAAGCTTTCTTT. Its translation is CATSNSGNTEAFF.

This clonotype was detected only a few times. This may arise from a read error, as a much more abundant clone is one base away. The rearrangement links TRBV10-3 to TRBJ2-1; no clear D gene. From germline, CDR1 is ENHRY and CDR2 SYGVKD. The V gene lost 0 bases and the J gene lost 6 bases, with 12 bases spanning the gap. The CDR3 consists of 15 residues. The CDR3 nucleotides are TGTGCCATCAGTGAGTCGGGATTGCCCTGCAATGAGCAGTTCTTC. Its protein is CAISESGLPCNEQFF.

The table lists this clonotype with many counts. Here the CDR3 reads CSAIIRGYQETQYF. In DNA form, the CDR3 reads TGCAGTGCCATAATCCGCGGGTACCAAGAGACCCAGTACTTC. This sequence joins TRBV20-1 and TRBJ2-5; possibly TRBD2 for D (5 bases). V shed 6 bases and J shed 0 bases, with 14 bases lying between them. CDR3 length equals 14 residues. Germline lookup yields CDR1 DFQATT and CDR2 SNEGSKA (reference sequence).

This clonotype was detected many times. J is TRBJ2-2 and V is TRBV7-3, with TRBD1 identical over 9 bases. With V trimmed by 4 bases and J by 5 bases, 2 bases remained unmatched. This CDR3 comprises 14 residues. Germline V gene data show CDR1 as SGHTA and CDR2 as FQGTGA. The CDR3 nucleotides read TGTGCCAGCAGCTGGGACAGGGCGACCGGGGAGCTGTTTTTT. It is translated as CASSWDRATGELFF.

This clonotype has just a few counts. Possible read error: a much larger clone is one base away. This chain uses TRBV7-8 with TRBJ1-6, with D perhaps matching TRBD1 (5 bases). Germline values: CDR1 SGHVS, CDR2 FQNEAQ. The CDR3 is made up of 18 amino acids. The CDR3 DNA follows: TGTGCCAGCAGCTTCTCTGCCGAGGGGAGCTCCTATAATCCACCCCTCCACTTT. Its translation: CASSFSAEGSSYNPPLHF.

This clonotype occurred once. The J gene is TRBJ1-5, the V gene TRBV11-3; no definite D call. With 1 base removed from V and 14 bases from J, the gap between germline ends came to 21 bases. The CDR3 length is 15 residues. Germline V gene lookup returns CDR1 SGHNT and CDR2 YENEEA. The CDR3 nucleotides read TGTGCCAGCAGCTTAGGAACAACGGAGAGCTCCTACGAGCATTTT. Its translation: CASSLGTTESSYEHF. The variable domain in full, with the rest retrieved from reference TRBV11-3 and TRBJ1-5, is EAGVVQSPRYKIIEKKQPVAFWCNPISGHNTLYWYLQNLGQGPELLIRYENEEAVDDSQLPKDRFSAERLKGVDSTLKIQPAELGDSAVYLCASSLGTTESSYEHFGDGTRLSIL.

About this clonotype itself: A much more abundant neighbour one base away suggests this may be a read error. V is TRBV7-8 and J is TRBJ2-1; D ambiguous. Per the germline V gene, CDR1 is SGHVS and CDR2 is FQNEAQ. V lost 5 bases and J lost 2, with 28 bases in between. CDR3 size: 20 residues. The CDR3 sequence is CASSHPGSLGSLGPYNEQFF. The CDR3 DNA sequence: TGTGCCAGCAGCCACCCAGGTAGCCTAGGATCATTAGGCCCCTACAATGAGCAGTTCTTC.

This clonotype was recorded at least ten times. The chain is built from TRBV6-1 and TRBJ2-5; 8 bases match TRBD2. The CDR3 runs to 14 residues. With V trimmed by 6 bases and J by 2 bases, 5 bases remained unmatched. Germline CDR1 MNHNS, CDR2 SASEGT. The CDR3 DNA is TGTGCCAGCAGGGACGGGAGGGGGCAAGAGACCCAGTACTTC. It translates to CASRDGRGQETQYF.

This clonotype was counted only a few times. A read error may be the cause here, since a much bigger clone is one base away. CDR3 nucleotide sequence: TGTGCCAGCGGCCATGGGACTAGCGGGAGGCAAGAGACCCAGTACTTC. Its protein is CASGHGTSGRQETQYF. The chain joins TRBV7-9 to TRBJ2-5; 15 bases fit TRBD2. CDR1 and CDR2 from the germline V gene are SEHNR and FQNEAQ (reference sequence). This CDR3 region has 16 residues. V trimming: 8 bases; J trimming: 2 bases; junction bases outside the gene matches: 6. Full variable domain (rest looked up from reference TRBV7-9 and TRBJ2-5): DTGVSQNPRHKITKRGQNVTFRCDPISEHNRLYWYRQTLGQGPEFLTYFQNEAQLEKSRLLSDRFSAERPKGSFSTLEIQRTEQGDSAMYLCASGHGTSGRQETQYFGPGTRLLVL.

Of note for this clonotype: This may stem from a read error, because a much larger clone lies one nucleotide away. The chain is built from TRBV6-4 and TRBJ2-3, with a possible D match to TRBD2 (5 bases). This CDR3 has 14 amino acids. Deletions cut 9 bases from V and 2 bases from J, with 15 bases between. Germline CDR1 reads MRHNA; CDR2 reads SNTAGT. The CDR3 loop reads CARRLTEATDTQYF. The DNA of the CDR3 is TGTGCCAGAAGACTTACGGAGGCCACAGATACGCAGTATTTT.

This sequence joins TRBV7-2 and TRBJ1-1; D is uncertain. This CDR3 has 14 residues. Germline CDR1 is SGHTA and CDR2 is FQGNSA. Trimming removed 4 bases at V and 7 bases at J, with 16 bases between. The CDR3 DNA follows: TGTGCCAGCAGCTGGGGAGTATCAGGAATTGAAGCTTTCTTT. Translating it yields CASSWGVSGIEAFF.

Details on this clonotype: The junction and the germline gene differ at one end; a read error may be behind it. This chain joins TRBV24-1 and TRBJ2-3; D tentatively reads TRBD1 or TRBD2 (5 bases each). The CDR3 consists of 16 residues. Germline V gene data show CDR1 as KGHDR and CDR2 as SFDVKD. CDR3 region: CATNDLHMGGTDTQYF. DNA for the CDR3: TGTGCCACCAATGATTTGCATATGGGGGGCACAGATACGCAGTATTTT.

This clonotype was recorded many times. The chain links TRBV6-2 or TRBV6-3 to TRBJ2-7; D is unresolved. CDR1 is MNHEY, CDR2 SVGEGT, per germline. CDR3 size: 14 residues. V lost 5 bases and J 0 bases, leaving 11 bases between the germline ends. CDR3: CASSHGRSSYEQYF. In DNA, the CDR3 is TGTGCCAGCAGTCACGGGCGGAGCTCCTACGAGCAGTACTTC.

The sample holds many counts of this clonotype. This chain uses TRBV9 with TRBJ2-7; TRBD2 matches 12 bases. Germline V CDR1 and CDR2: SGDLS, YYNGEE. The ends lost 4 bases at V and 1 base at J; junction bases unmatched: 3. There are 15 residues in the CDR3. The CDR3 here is CASSSGLAGSYEQYF. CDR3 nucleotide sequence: TGTGCCAGCAGCTCCGGACTAGCGGGATCCTACGAGCAGTACTTC. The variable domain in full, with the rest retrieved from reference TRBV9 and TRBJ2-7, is DSGVTQTPKHLITATGQRVTLRCSPRSGDLSVYWYQQSLDQGLQFLIQYYNGEERAKGNILERFSAQQFPDLHSELNLSSLELGDSALYFCASSSGLAGSYEQYFGPGTRLTVT.

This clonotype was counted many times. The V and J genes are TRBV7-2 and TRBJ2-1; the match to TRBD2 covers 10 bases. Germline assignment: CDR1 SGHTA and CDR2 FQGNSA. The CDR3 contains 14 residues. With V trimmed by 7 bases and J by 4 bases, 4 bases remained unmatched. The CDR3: CASTTSGPYNEQFF. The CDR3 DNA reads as TGTGCCAGCACGACTAGCGGGCCTTACAATGAGCAGTTCTTC.

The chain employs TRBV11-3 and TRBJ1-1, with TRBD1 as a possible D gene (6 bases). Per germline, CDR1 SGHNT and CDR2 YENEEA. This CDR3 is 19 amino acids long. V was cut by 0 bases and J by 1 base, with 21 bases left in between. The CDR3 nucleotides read TGTGCCAGCAGCTTAGAAGCCGGACAGATCACTAAGGGGAACACTGAAGCTTTCTTT. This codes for CASSLEAGQITKGNTEAFF.

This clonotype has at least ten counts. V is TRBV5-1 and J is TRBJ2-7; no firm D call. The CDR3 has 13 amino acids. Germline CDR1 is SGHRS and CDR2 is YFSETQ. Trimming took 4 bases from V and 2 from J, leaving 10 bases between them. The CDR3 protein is CASSPGPTYEQYF. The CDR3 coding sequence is TGCGCCAGCAGCCCCGGGCCAACCTACGAGCAGTACTTC.

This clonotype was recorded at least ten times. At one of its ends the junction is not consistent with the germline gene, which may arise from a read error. CDR3: CASSHSSRGKRQPQHF. The DNA for the CDR3 is TGTGCCAGCAGTCACTCGAGCAGGGGTAAGCGTCAGCCCCAGCATTTT. This chain uses TRBV6-6 with TRBJ1-5, with D possibly being TRBD1 (6 bases). This CDR3 has 16 amino acids. Germline CDR1 MNHNY, CDR2 SVGAGI (reference sequence).

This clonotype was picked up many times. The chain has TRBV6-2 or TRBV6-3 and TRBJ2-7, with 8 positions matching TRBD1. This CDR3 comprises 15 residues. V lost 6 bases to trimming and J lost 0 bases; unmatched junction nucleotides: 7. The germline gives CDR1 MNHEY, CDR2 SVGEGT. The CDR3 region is CASRKAGGISYEQYF. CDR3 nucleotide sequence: TGTGCCAGCAGAAAGGCAGGGGGCATCTCCTACGAGCAGTACTTC.

CDR3 DNA sequence: TGTGCCAGCAGCCCCCGGGACGGGGGGCTTATCAGCTATGGCTACACCTTC. Amino acids: CASSPRDGGLISYGYTF. The rearrangement joins TRBV6-1 to TRBJ1-2; D is possibly TRBD1 (6 bases). The CDR3 has 17 amino acids. Germline V gene sequence: CDR1 MNHNS, CDR2 SASEGT. Trimming left V 6 bases short and J 4 bases short, with 24 bases between.

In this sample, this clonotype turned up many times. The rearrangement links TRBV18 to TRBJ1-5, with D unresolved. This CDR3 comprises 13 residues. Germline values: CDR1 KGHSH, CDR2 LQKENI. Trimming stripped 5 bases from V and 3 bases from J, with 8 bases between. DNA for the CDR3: TGTGCCAGCTCAAAGGCAGACAATCAGCCCCAGCATTTT. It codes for CASSKADNQPQHF.

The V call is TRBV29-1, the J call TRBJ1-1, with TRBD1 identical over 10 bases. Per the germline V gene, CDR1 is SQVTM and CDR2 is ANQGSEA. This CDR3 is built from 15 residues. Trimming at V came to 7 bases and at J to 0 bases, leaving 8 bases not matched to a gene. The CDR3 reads CSAVPGQGMNTEAFF. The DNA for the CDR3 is TGCAGCGCCGTCCCGGGACAGGGGATGAACACTGAAGCTTTCTTT.

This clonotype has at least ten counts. CDR3 bases: TGTGCCAGCAGCCAAGACAGGGCACTTGGCTACACCTTC. It specifies CASSQDRALGYTF. This chain joins TRBV25-1 and TRBJ1-2; 7 nucleotides agree with TRBD1. CDR3 size: 13 residues. Germline V CDR1 and CDR2: MGHDK, SYGVNS. V gave up 6 bases and J gave up 7 bases; unmatched junction bases: 8.

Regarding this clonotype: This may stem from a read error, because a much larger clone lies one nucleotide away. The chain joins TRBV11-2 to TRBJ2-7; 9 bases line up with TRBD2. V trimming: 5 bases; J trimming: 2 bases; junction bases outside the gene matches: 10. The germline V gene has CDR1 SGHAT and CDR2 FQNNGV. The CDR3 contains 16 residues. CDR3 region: CASSARTSAIAYEQYF. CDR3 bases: TGTGCCAGCAGCGCACGGACTAGCGCGATAGCCTACGAGCAGTACTTC. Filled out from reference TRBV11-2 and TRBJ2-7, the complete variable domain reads EAGVAQSPRYKIIEKRQSVAFWCNPISGHATLYWYQQILGQGPKLLIQFQNNGVVDDSQLPKDRFSAERLKGVDSTLKIQPAKLEDSAVYLCASSARTSAIAYEQYFGPGTRLTVT.